The clone carrying this T cell receptor beta chain was seen only a few times. Original analysis: By means of reference gene primer amplification, nucleated cell counts were estimated. Some clones are missing from TCRdb's copy, which holds only in-frame ones; the method was immunoSEQ multiplex PCR. That table supplies the V and J calls and clone size; D and trimming were determined from the DNA. The sample holds approximately 200,000 clones, 85% to 90% seen once. This CDR3 has 14 residues. From germline, CDR1 is SEHNR and CDR2 FQNEAQ (reference sequence). Trimming removed 2 bases from V and 5 bases from J, with 13 bases in between. These data are taken from a study of blood T cell repertoires in COVID-19.

The clonotype was recovered from a woman aged 25 to 45 with active or convalescent COVID-19. The specimen was peripheral blood. The chain is built from TRBV7-9 and TRBJ2-7; TRBD1 might be the D (5 bases). The DNA of the CDR3 is TGTGCCAGCAGCTTAAGACAGAATTCCCACGAGCAGTACTTC. Translation gives CASSLRQNSHEQYF.